This TCR beta chain is from a study of blood T cell repertoires in COVID-19. Study summary: Material from acute and convalescent COVID-19 was sourced from the United States, Italy and Spain.

Followed over time, Seattle patients had been enrolled while infection was active. CDR1 SGHNT and CDR2 YYREEE come from the germline V gene (reference sequence). CDR3 length: 16 residues. Losses at the gene ends were 1 base for V and 6 bases for J; bases not matched to a gene: 6. Authors' data handling: Researchers report that nucleated cell counts were estimated from reference gene primer amplification. Sequencing was performed with immunoSEQ multiplex PCR; in TCRdb, only in-frame clones are kept and a portion is missing. That table supplies the V and J calls and clone size; D and trimming were determined from the DNA. The sample contains roughly 300,000 clones, about nine tenths of which appear only once.

This TCR came from a young woman with COVID-19, enrolled during active disease. The chain is built from TRBV5-4 and TRBJ2-7; 14 nucleotides line up with TRBD2. The sample was peripheral blood. The CDR3 protein is CASSLSTSGRAIEQYF. As DNA, the CDR3 is TGTGCCAGCAGCTTGTCGACTAGCGGGAGGGCCATCGAGCAGTACTTC. The whole variable domain, remainder taken from reference TRBV5-4 and TRBJ2-7, is ETGVTQSPTHLIKTRGQQVTLRCSSQSGHNTVSWYQQALGQGPQFIFQYYREEENGRGNFPPRFSGLQFPNYSSELNVNALELDDSALYLCASSLSTSGRAIEQYFGPGTRLTVT.